Presented here are 30 T cell receptor beta chains from one specimen sequenced in a study of blood T cell repertoires in COVID-19. Assay used: immunoSEQ multiplex PCR; TCRdb lists only in-frame clones, some missing. The profile shows some 120,000 clones, just under 85% of them singletons. The sample taken for sequencing was peripheral blood. The receptors were sampled from a man between 65 and 85 years old with active or convalescent COVID-19.

This chain connects TRBV11-2 to TRBJ1-4; D remains unclear. The CDR3 runs to 15 residues. CDR1 is SGHAT, CDR2 FQNNGV, per germline. Trimming cost V 5 bases and J 8 bases, with 18 bases left between them. The CDR3 sequence is CASSAGVSGPEKLFF. In nucleotides, the CDR3 is TGTGCCAGCAGCGCGGGCGTTAGTGGCCCGGAAAAACTGTTTTTT.

This chain uses TRBV27 with TRBJ2-1; 8 positions match TRBD2. The CDR3 is 17 residues long. CDR1 is MNHEY and CDR2 is SMNVEV in the germline V gene (reference sequence). With 6 bases clipped from V and 0 bases from J, the junction kept 10 bases outside the gene matches. For the CDR3, the DNA is TGTGCCAGCAGCCCCACTAGCGGAAGAAGCTCCTACAATGAGCAGTTCTTC. Its protein is CASSPTSGRSSYNEQFF.

The V and J genes are TRBV2 and TRBJ1-2; 8 bases line up with TRBD1. Trimming cost V 8 bases and J 8 bases; bases outside gene matches: 10. CDR1 is SNHLY, CDR2 FYNNEI, per germline. The CDR3 sequence is 13 residues long. CDR3 protein: CASGKDRVEGYTF. CDR3 sequence (DNA): TGTGCCAGCGGGAAGGACAGGGTTGAGGGCTACACCTTC.

The chain employs TRBV5-1 and TRBJ2-2, with 11 bases that match TRBD2. After removal of 4 bases from V and 6 bases from J, the junction contained 5 bases not matched to a gene. This CDR3 is 15 amino acids long. From germline, CDR1 is SGHRS and CDR2 YFSETQ. In DNA form, the CDR3 reads TGCGCCAGCAGCGCAACTAGCGGGAGAGCCGGGGAGCTGTTTTTT. It encodes CASSATSGRAGELFF. Variable domain in full (rest from reference TRBV5-1 and TRBJ2-2): KAGVTQTPRYLIKTRGQQVTLSCSPISGHRSVSWYQQTPGQGLQFLFEYFSETQRNKGNFPGRFSGRQFSNSRSEMNVSTLELGDSALYLCASSATSGRAGELFFGEGSRLTVL.

This clone has a single count. The rearrangement joins TRBV7-2 to TRBJ1-3, with TRBD1 as a possible D gene (5 bases). Between the trimmed V and J ends, which lost 5 bases and 1 base, there was a span of 15 bases. The CDR3 is 16 amino acids. Germline V CDR1 and CDR2: SGHTA, FQGNSA. For the CDR3, the DNA is TGTGCCAGCAGCGCCCGACCAGGGAGGTCTGGAAACACCATATATTTT. It encodes CASSARPGRSGNTIYF.

V usage is TRBV6-6 and J usage is TRBJ2-3; 9 nucleotides align to TRBD2. Germline CDR1 MNHNY, CDR2 SVGAGI (reference sequence). J gave up 4 bases and V 5 bases, and 10 bases lay outside the gene matches. The CDR3 covers 16 residues. CDR3 in amino acids: CASSRNSGSGADTQYF. CDR3 coding DNA: TGTGCCAGCAGTCGAAATAGCGGGAGTGGTGCAGATACGCAGTATTTT.

As regards this clone: The same CDR3 is also encoded by other DNA sequences in this sample. V gene TRBV2 combines with J gene TRBJ2-5; 10 nucleotides match TRBD1. This CDR3 comprises 13 residues. V lost 6 bases and J lost 5; bases outside the gene matches: 3. Germline lookup yields CDR1 SNHLY and CDR2 FYNNEI. CDR3 DNA sequence: TGTGCCAGCAGGACGGGACAGGGGGAGACCCAGTACTTC. It codes for CASRTGQGETQYF.

This chain uses TRBV5-4 with TRBJ2-1; 10 bases agree with TRBD2. Germline CDR1 is SGHNT and CDR2 is YYREEE (reference sequence). The CDR3 spans 15 residues. V shed 3 bases and J 3 bases; nucleotides not matched to a gene: 3. The CDR3 DNA follows: TGTGCCAGCAGCTCAGCGGGAGGGATCTACAATGAGCAGTTCTTC. Translating gives CASSSAGGIYNEQFF.

This clone appeared once. This sequence is one base from a far larger clone and is likely a read error. Given the absence of the conserved phenylalanine or tryptophan at the CDR3 end, a read error is likely. Because the CDR3's place on the DNA is in doubt, the DNA is left out and the CDR3 is given as listed by TCRdb. This sequence joins TRBV29-1 and TRBJ2-7; TRBD2, as called in the table, went unchecked against the DNA. From germline, CDR1 is SQVTM and CDR2 ANQGSEA. The CDR3 has 11 residues if both end residues are counted. CDR3 in amino acids: CSIEDGSGSVL.

The rearrangement links TRBV28 to TRBJ1-5; TRBD1 agrees at 8 bases. The germline V gene encodes CDR1 MDHEN and CDR2 SYDVKM. The CDR3 contains 15 residues. The trim removed 7 bases at V and 4 bases at J, leaving 9 bases unmatched. The CDR3 region is CASKEGQGENQPQHF. For the CDR3, the DNA is TGTGCCAGCAAAGAAGGACAGGGCGAAAATCAGCCCCAGCATTTT. Supplemented by reference TRBV28 and TRBJ1-5, the full variable domain reads DVKVTQSSRYLVKRTGEKVFLECVQDMDHENMFWYRQDPGLGLRLIYFSYDVKMKEKGDIPEGYSVSREKKERFSLILESASTNQTSMYLCASKEGQGENQPQHFGDGTRLSIL.

This clone has only one observation. V gene TRBV28 combines with J gene TRBJ2-7; 9 nucleotides align to TRBD1. V gave up 4 bases and J gave up 0 bases; unmatched junction bases: 10. This CDR3 has 17 amino acids. In germline, CDR1 is MDHEN, CDR2 SYDVKM. For the CDR3, the DNA is TGTGCCAGCAGTTCCCGTACAGGGGGCCCCAGCTCCTACGAGCAGTACTTC. Its protein product is CASSSRTGGPSSYEQYF.

The rearrangement links TRBV6-1 to TRBJ2-7, with a possible D match to TRBD1 (6 bases). Germline lookup yields CDR1 MNHNS and CDR2 SASEGT. Trimming pared 3 bases from V and 6 bases from J, leaving 12 bases between. The CDR3 spans 13 residues. CDR3 sequence reads: CASSDNRASEQYF. In DNA, the CDR3 is TGTGCCAGCAGTGATAACAGGGCGTCCGAGCAGTACTTC.

The chain recombines TRBV5-1 with TRBJ1-2; D not resolved. CDR3 length: 11 amino acids. Germline V gene lookup returns CDR1 SGHRS and CDR2 YFSETQ. Trimming stripped 9 bases from V and 4 bases from J, with 10 bases between. In nucleotides, the CDR3 is TGCGCCACCGGGGAGATCTATGGCTACACCTTC. As protein: CATGEIYGYTF.

This clone was seen more than once but under ten times. This chain connects TRBV27 to TRBJ1-6; tentative D call: TRBD1 (5 bases). The V end was cut by 2 bases, the J end by 6 bases, with 11 bases between. Germline CDR1 reads MNHEY; CDR2 reads SMNVEV (reference sequence). CDR3 length: 15 amino acids. CDR3 DNA sequence: TGTGCCAGCAGTTTAAGGCCGACAGCTAATTCACCCCTCCACTTT. It specifies CASSLRPTANSPLHF.

J is TRBJ2-1 and V is TRBV7-3; TRBD2 matches at 11 bases. The CDR3 covers 15 residues. Germline CDR1 and CDR2: SGHTA and FQGTGA. V shed 5 bases and J 2 bases; nucleotides not matched to a gene: 2. The CDR3 DNA reads as TGTGCCAGCAGCATAGCGGGGGGGACCTACAATGAGCAGTTCTTC. Its translation is CASSIAGGTYNEQFF.

Only one count was recorded for this clone. The chain links TRBV5-1 to TRBJ1-3; a possible D gene is TRBD1 (5 bases). Germline V CDR1 and CDR2: SGHRS, YFSETQ. Trimming left V 0 bases short and J 0 bases short, with 13 bases between. The CDR3 has 17 residues. The CDR3 DNA reads as TGCGCCAGCAGCTTGGCGGCAGGGTACACCTCTGGAAACACCATATATTTT. Translated: CASSLAAGYTSGNTIYF.

CDR3 DNA sequence: TGTGCCAGCAGCCGGGACTTCCAGATTGGTTCCACTGAAGCTTTCTTT. Translating it yields CASSRDFQIGSTEAFF. The chain carries TRBV9 and TRBJ1-1; possibly TRBD1 for D (5 bases). The V end lost 4 bases, the J end lost 4 bases, and 20 bases lay between the germline ends. In germline, CDR1 is SGDLS, CDR2 YYNGEE. CDR3 length: 16 amino acids.

This clone occurred once. This rearrangement joins TRBV14 to TRBJ2-2; 7 bases line up with TRBD2. The J segment lost 5 bases and the V segment lost 4 bases, leaving 10 bases of the junction unmatched. The CDR3 is 16 residues long. The germline CDR1 and CDR2 sequences are SGHDN and FVKESK. DNA for the CDR3: TGTGCCAGCAGCCCGTATGGGGCGGGAGAAACCGGGGAGCTGTTTTTT. It specifies CASSPYGAGETGELFF.

The chain links TRBV28 to TRBJ1-1, with D maybe TRBD1 (5 bases). The CDR3 totals 13 residues. Trimming shortened V by 7 bases and J by 5 bases, and 14 bases separated the two germline ends. Germline V lookup: CDR1 MDHEN, CDR2 SYDVKM. Written as DNA, the CDR3 is TGTGCCAGCATCTGGCCAGGGAAAACTGAAGCTTTCTTT. It translates to CASIWPGKTEAFF.

This clone was observed a few times. The chain carries TRBV27 and TRBJ2-1; 11 bases agree with TRBD1. Germline V gene lookup returns CDR1 MNHEY and CDR2 SMNVEV (reference sequence). The CDR3 runs to 15 residues. The V and J ends lost 5 bases and 6 bases, in that order; junction bases with no gene match: 6. The CDR3 bases are TGTGCCAGCAGTACCGGACAGGGGGCACTCAATGAGCAGTTCTTC. Translation: CASSTGQGALNEQFF.

The chain carries TRBV3-1 (or the pseudogene TRBV3-2) and TRBJ2-7, with 7 bases that match TRBD2. There are 12 residues in the CDR3. The germline V gene has CDR1 LGHDT and CDR2 YNNKEL (reference sequence). Trimming at V came to 5 bases and at J to 6 bases, leaving 4 bases not matched to a gene. The CDR3 coding sequence is TGTGCCAGCAGCGCGACTAGCCGCGAGCAGTACTTC. Amino acids: CASSATSREQYF.

This rearrangement joins TRBV24-1 to TRBJ1-4; D is ambiguous. The CDR3 length is 15 residues. From germline, CDR1 is KGHDR and CDR2 SFDVKD. V was trimmed by 5 bases and J by 0 bases, leaving 9 bases between them. The CDR3 is CATSGVVATNEKLFF. CDR3 bases: TGTGCCACCAGTGGCGTAGTTGCAACTAATGAAAAACTGTTTTTT.

This chain uses TRBV19 with TRBJ1-4; 8 bases agree with TRBD1. V was pared by 6 bases and J by 7 bases, with 7 bases of the junction left unmatched. The CDR3 sequence is 14 residues long. Germline loops: CDR1 LNHDA, CDR2 SQIVND (reference sequence). In DNA form, the CDR3 reads TGTGCCAGTAGGGACAGGGTCTTCGGTGAAAAACTGTTTTTT. It translates to CASRDRVFGEKLFF.

The chain employs TRBV5-6 and TRBJ1-5; 7 nucleotides match TRBD1. V shed 4 bases, J shed 6 bases, and the junction held 7 bases outside the gene matches. Germline CDR1 SGHDT, CDR2 YYEEEE. The CDR3 sequence is 14 residues long. This CDR3 is CASSPTGETQPQHF. Here the CDR3 DNA reads TGTGCCAGCAGCCCTACAGGGGAGACTCAGCCCCAGCATTTT. Looking up the rest from reference TRBV5-6 and TRBJ1-5 gives the full variable domain: DAGVTQSPTHLIKTRGQQVTLRCSPKSGHDTVSWYQQALGQGPQFIFQYYEEEERQRGNFPDRFSGHQFPNYSSELNVNALLLGDSALYLCASSPTGETQPQHFGDGTRLSIL.

Concerning this clone itself: At one end, the junction sequence differs from germline, possibly due to a read error. This CDR3 is CASSQSGAIHF. The CDR3, as DNA: TGTGCCAGCAGCCAGAGTGGGGCCATTCACTTC. The chain couples TRBV3-1 (or the pseudogene TRBV3-2) to TRBJ2-5; possible D gene TRBD1, 5 bases. The germline V gene has CDR1 LGHDT and CDR2 YNNKEL (reference sequence). There are 11 residues in the CDR3.

The chain is built from TRBV7-9 and TRBJ1-3, with D possibly TRBD1 on 6 matching bases. This CDR3 has 16 amino acids. Germline assignment: CDR1 SEHNR and CDR2 FQNEAQ (reference sequence). Trimming took 5 bases from V and 1 from J, leaving 15 bases between them. The CDR3 sequence: CASSLRGGTSGNTIYF. For the CDR3, the DNA is TGTGCCAGCAGCCTCCGCGGGGGGACATCTGGAAACACCATATATTTT.

The chain is built from TRBV9 and TRBJ2-3; 7 bases line up with TRBD1. Trimming cost V 0 bases and J 1 base; bases outside gene matches: 5. The germline gives CDR1 SGDLS, CDR2 YYNGEE. This CDR3 has 16 amino acids. The CDR3 sequence: CASSVGSQGGTDTQYF. CDR3 bases: TGTGCCAGCAGCGTAGGTTCCCAGGGGGGCACAGATACGCAGTATTTT.

A single count supports this clone. J is TRBJ2-1 and V is TRBV6-2 or TRBV6-3, with TRBD2 matching over 11 bases. V dropped 6 bases and J dropped 5; count of bases not matched to a gene: 12. Germline CDR1 and CDR2: MNHEY and SVGEGT. CDR3 length: 17 amino acids. CDR3 sequence: CASSRPLLAGADNEQFF. As DNA, the CDR3 is TGTGCCAGCAGCCGACCCCTACTAGCGGGGGCTGACAATGAGCAGTTCTTC.

This chain connects TRBV19 to TRBJ1-2; 9 positions match TRBD1. The germline gives CDR1 LNHDA, CDR2 SQIVND (reference sequence). The CDR3 has 13 residues. The trim removed 7 bases at V and 7 bases at J, leaving 7 bases unmatched. CDR3 nucleotide sequence: TGTGCCAGTAACCAACAGGGGGCTTTTGGCTACACCTTC. Its translation: CASNQQGAFGYTF.

The chain uses TRBV29-1 and TRBJ1-2; D is unresolved. V was trimmed by 1 base and J by 2 bases, leaving 11 bases between them. CDR1 and CDR2 (germline): SQVTM, ANQGSEA. This CDR3 has 14 residues. The CDR3 protein is CSVEGQDWNYGYTF. CDR3 nucleotides: TGCAGCGTTGAAGGGCAGGACTGGAACTATGGCTACACCTTC. Combining the CDR3 with reference TRBV29-1 and TRBJ1-2 gives the whole variable domain SAVISQKPSRDICQRGTSLTIQCQVDSQVTMMFWYRQQPGQSLTLIATANQGSEATYESGFVIDKFPISRPNLTFSTLTVSNMSPEDSSIYLCSVEGQDWNYGYTFGSGTRLTVV.